What follows is one T cell receptor beta chain and its context. As yet, its antigen is unknown. The data were obtained in a study of OX40 agonist ivuxolimab in advanced cancers. The study's findings and limits: Expanded peripheral T cell antigen specificity was not determined.

The ends lost 6 bases at V and 6 bases at J; junction bases unmatched: 12. The V gene's germline CDR1 is MNHEY and CDR2 SVGAGI. This CDR3 comprises 15 residues. Using immunoSEQ multiplex PCR, the repertoire was profiled, and TCRdb retains in-frame clones only, with some absent. The sample yields around 76,000 clones, 75% to 85% seen once. The chain employs TRBV6-5 and TRBJ1-1; 8 bases line up with TRBD1. This TCR came from an adult with an advanced solid tumor such as melanoma, head and neck, liver or kidney cancer. This material consisted of CD4+ or CD8+ T cells sorted from blood, taken in a trial of the OX40 agonist ivuxolimab. The CDR3 region has the DNA TGTGCCAGCAGAACGGCCGGGACAGGAACCTCTGAAGCTTTCTTT. Translating it yields CASRTAGTGTSEAFF.